Each of the 19 T cell receptor beta chains below was sequenced from the same sample in a study of CD8 T cells in ankylosing spondylitis. One entry per CDR3 protein results from TCRdb running MiXCR on the 5' RACE reads. This table holds more than 250,000 distinct CDR3 sequences, 9.5% to 13% found once. Sequencing was done on a sample of blood, either unsorted or a sorted T cell fraction (not recorded which). These TCRs come from a female donor with ankylosing spondylitis or in good health (not recorded which).

This clonotype was seen ten or more times. The rearrangement links TRBV27 to TRBJ2-1, with 13 bases lining up with TRBD2. This CDR3 has 18 residues. CDR1 and CDR2 from the germline V gene are MNHEY and SMNVEV (reference sequence). V lost 6 bases, J lost 8 bases, and 16 bases stayed unmatched. This CDR3 is CASRYSRTSGSRIDEQFF. As DNA, the CDR3 is TGTGCCAGCAGATACTCCCGGACTAGCGGGAGTCGGATCGATGAGCAGTTCTTC.

Details on this clonotype: A much bigger clone sits one base away, suggesting this may be a read error. The CDR3 DNA reads as TGTGCCGCGAGCGAAATGACAGATAACTATGGCTACACCTTC. Its protein product is CAASEMTDNYGYTF. The chain uses TRBV10-3 and TRBJ1-2; weak D call: TRBD1 (5 bases). CDR1 ENHRY and CDR2 SYGVKD come from the germline V gene. Trimming left V 11 bases short and J 1 base short, with 17 bases between. The CDR3 length is 14 residues.

The rearrangement uses TRBV5-1 and TRBJ1-6; 7 bases are shared with TRBD1. The CDR3 loop spans 16 amino acids. The germline V gene encodes CDR1 SGHRS and CDR2 YFSETQ. The V and J ends lost 0 bases and 2 bases, in that order; junction bases with no gene match: 2. DNA of the CDR3: TGCGCCAGCAGCTTGGTGGGGACAGCCTATAATTCACCCCTCCACTTT. Translation: CASSLVGTAYNSPLHF.

The sample holds one count of this clonotype. In DNA form, the CDR3 reads TGTGCCAGCAGCCCGGTGGCTCCCTACGAGCAGTACTTC. It yields the protein CASSPVAPYEQYF. J is TRBJ2-7 and V is TRBV7-2; no clear D gene. The germline V gene encodes CDR1 SGHTA and CDR2 FQGNSA. Trimming cost V 5 bases and J 2 bases, with 10 bases left between them. The CDR3 is 13 amino acids.

There are a few counts of this clonotype. The chain links TRBV15 to TRBJ2-3; no clear D. The V end was cut by 0 bases, the J end by 6 bases, with 13 bases between. This CDR3 is built from 15 residues. The germline CDR1 and CDR2 sequences are LNHNV and YYDKDF (reference sequence). CDR3 nucleotides: TGTGCCACCAGCAGAGAATCGGCGGCCGGCGATACGCAGTATTTT. It encodes CATSRESAAGDTQYF.

The chain combines TRBV14 with TRBJ2-7; D remains ambiguous. V was shortened by 7 bases and J by 2 bases, with 12 bases between the two germline ends. From germline, CDR1 is SGHDN and CDR2 FVKESK. CDR3 length: 13 residues. DNA of the CDR3: TGTGCCAGCAACCACGGTGGAGCCTACGAGCAGTACTTC. This translates into CASNHGGAYEQYF.

This clonotype occurred many times. V usage is TRBV15 and J usage is TRBJ2-7, with 7 bases lining up with TRBD2. Trimming at V came to 8 bases and at J to 6 bases, leaving 10 bases not matched to a gene. This CDR3 is built from 13 residues. Germline assignment: CDR1 LNHNV and CDR2 YYDKDF (reference sequence). The CDR3: CATSRSGVSEQYF. The CDR3, as DNA: TGTGCCACCTCTCGAAGCGGGGTATCCGAGCAGTACTTC.

In its sample, this clonotype was seen many times. V is TRBV18 and J is TRBJ1-2, with 8 bases identical to TRBD1. The CDR3 runs to 16 residues. From germline, CDR1 is KGHSH and CDR2 LQKENI. Trimming removed 2 bases from V and 7 bases from J; junction bases left unmatched: 12. The chain's CDR3 is CASSPILPTGGLGYTF. The CDR3, as DNA: TGTGCCAGCTCACCAATCCTACCCACAGGGGGGCTTGGCTACACCTTC.

For this clonotype: The junction departs from the called germline gene at one end, perhaps through a read error. The chain carries TRBV4-3 and TRBJ2-7; D is perhaps TRBD1 (5 bases). The CDR3 is made up of 14 amino acids. Germline V gene lookup returns CDR1 LGHNA and CDR2 YSLEER. The CDR3 is CASSQGPDSYEPYF. The CDR3 bases are TGCGCCAGCAGCCAGGGGCCCGATTCCTACGAGCCGTACTTC.

This sequence joins TRBV14 and TRBJ2-2; no reliable D call. In germline, CDR1 is SGHDN, CDR2 FVKESK. V dropped 3 bases and J dropped 1 base, with 9 bases sitting between them. The CDR3 sequence is 15 residues long. CDR3 DNA sequence: TGTGCCAGCAGCCAGATTGACTGGAACACCGGGGAGCTGTTTTTT. It yields the protein CASSQIDWNTGELFF.

This chain uses TRBV4-2 with TRBJ2-5; 9 bases align to TRBD1. V dropped 8 bases and J dropped 1; count of bases not matched to a gene: 5. Per germline, CDR1 LGHNA and CDR2 YNFKEQ. This CDR3 spans 14 amino acids. The CDR3 sequence is CASSGQGPQETQYF. CDR3 bases: TGTGCCAGCTCGGGACAGGGCCCCCAAGAGACCCAGTACTTC.

This clonotype was seen ten or more times. V and J are TRBV10-3 and TRBJ2-1, with 7 bases lining up with TRBD1. V shed 8 bases and J 4 bases; nucleotides not matched to a gene: 5. This CDR3 has 13 residues. CDR1 ENHRY and CDR2 SYGVKD come from the germline V gene. The CDR3 loop reads CAIGGTDYNEQFF. CDR3 DNA: TGTGCCATCGGTGGGACAGATTACAATGAGCAGTTCTTC.

The chain carries TRBV5-6 and TRBJ1-5, with 7 bases aligning to TRBD1. Germline V CDR1 and CDR2: SGHDT, YYEEEE. With V trimmed by 1 base and J by 7 bases, 11 bases remained unmatched. The CDR3 runs to 16 residues. CDR3 protein: CASSLYAGQLGQPQHF. CDR3 DNA sequence: TGTGCCAGCAGCTTGTACGCGGGACAGCTCGGACAGCCCCAGCATTTT. Variable domain in full (rest from reference TRBV5-6 and TRBJ1-5): DAGVTQSPTHLIKTRGQQVTLRCSPKSGHDTVSWYQQALGQGPQFIFQYYEEEERQRGNFPDRFSGHQFPNYSSELNVNALLLGDSALYLCASSLYAGQLGQPQHFGDGTRLSIL.

This clonotype came up many times. The V and J genes are TRBV20-1 and TRBJ2-1; 9 bases align to TRBD1. Germline CDR1 and CDR2: DFQATT and SNEGSKA (reference sequence). The CDR3 loop spans 14 amino acids. The V segment lost 6 bases and the J segment 3 bases; nucleotides outside the gene matches: 6. For the CDR3, the DNA is TGCAGTGCCAGCGACAGGGGGATCTACAATGAGCAGTTCTTC. Its translation is CSASDRGIYNEQFF.

The sample holds many counts of this clonotype. V is TRBV15 and J is TRBJ1-2; no firm D call. Trimming left V 0 bases short and J 7 bases short, with 6 bases between. Germline V gene lookup returns CDR1 LNHNV and CDR2 YYDKDF (reference sequence). CDR3 size: 12 residues. The CDR3 loop reads CATSRDNSGYTF. CDR3 coding DNA: TGTGCCACCAGCAGAGATAACAGTGGCTACACCTTC.

This clonotype was seen ten or more times. The genes are TRBV28 and TRBJ2-4; 7 bases are a match to TRBD2. The CDR3 has 15 amino acids. V was pared by 6 bases and J by 0 bases, with 5 bases of the junction left unmatched. The V gene's germline CDR1 is MDHEN and CDR2 SYDVKM. The CDR3 DNA follows: TGTGCCAGCAGCCGGGGGGTGGGAGCCAAAAACATTCAGTACTTC. Translating it yields CASSRGVGAKNIQYF. Supplemented by reference TRBV28 and TRBJ2-4, the full variable domain reads DVKVTQSSRYLVKRTGEKVFLECVQDMDHENMFWYRQDPGLGLRLIYFSYDVKMKEKGDIPEGYSVSREKKERFSLILESASTNQTSMYLCASSRGVGAKNIQYFGAGTRLSVL.

This clonotype occurred many times. The chain employs TRBV6-1 and TRBJ1-2; D perhaps matches TRBD1 (5 bases). Germline values: CDR1 MNHNS, CDR2 SASEGT. The CDR3 is made up of 15 amino acids. V lost 5 bases and J lost 6, with 19 bases in between. The CDR3 spells CASSPHGGEGNGYTF. CDR3 bases: TGTGCCAGCAGTCCCCACGGGGGTGAAGGAAATGGCTACACCTTC.

In this sample, this clonotype turned up many times. This chain uses TRBV5-1 with TRBJ2-2, with a possible D match to TRBD2 (5 bases). CDR1 and CDR2 (germline): SGHRS, YFSETQ. V dropped 7 bases and J dropped 0 bases, with 13 bases sitting between them. The CDR3 runs 15 residues. This CDR3 reads CASSREGTNTGELFF. The DNA for the CDR3 is TGCGCCAGCTCTCGAGAGGGCACGAACACCGGGGAGCTGTTTTTT.

This clonotype was picked up many times. The chain couples TRBV2 to TRBJ2-7, with D tentatively TRBD2 (6 bases). V lost 0 bases and J lost 6, with 9 bases in between. The CDR3 is 13 residues long. Germline V CDR1 and CDR2: SNHLY, FYNNEI. The CDR3 DNA reads as TGTGCCAGCAGTGAAGCGGCGGGGCTCGAGCAGTACTTC. Its translation is CASSEAAGLEQYF.